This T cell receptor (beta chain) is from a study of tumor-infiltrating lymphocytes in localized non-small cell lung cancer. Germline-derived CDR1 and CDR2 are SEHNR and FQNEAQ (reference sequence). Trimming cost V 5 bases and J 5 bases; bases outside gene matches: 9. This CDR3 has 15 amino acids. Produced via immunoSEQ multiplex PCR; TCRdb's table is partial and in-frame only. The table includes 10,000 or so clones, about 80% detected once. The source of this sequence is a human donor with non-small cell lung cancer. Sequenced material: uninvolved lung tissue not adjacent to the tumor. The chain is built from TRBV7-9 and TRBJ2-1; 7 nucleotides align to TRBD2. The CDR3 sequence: CASSPRYGGNNEQFF. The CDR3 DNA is TGTGCCAGCAGCCCCCGGTACGGGGGGAACAATGAGCAGTTCTTC.